This T cell receptor (beta chain) came from a study of T cells after somatic rescue of genetic block. This CDR3 comprises 15 residues. Trimming cost V 1 base and J 12 bases, with 21 bases left between them. Per germline, CDR1 SGHAT and CDR2 FQDESV (reference sequence). Some clones are missing from TCRdb's copy, which holds only in-frame ones; the method was immunoSEQ multiplex PCR. The table shows roughly 70,000 clones, with about 92% occurring only once. This clonotype was obtained from a man aged 35-49 years. The J gene is TRBJ1-1, the V gene TRBV11-1; possibly TRBD1 for D (6 bases). Specimen: peripheral blood mononuclear cells (PBMCs). The CDR3 sequence is CASSLGSGVVLRPFF. Written as DNA, the CDR3 is TGTGCCAGCAGCTTAGGATCAGGGGTTGTATTGAGGCCTTTCTTT. Together with reference TRBV11-1 and TRBJ1-1, the CDR3 gives the full variable domain: EAEVAQSPRYKITEKSQAVAFWCDPISGHATLYWYRQILGQGPELLVQFQDESVVDDSQLPKDRFSAERLKGVDSTLKIQPAELGDSAMYLCASSLGSGVVLRPFFGQGTRLTVV.